The text below deals with one TCR beta chain. This record comes from a study of control samples from healthy donors and cancer patients. Some clones are missing from TCRdb's copy, which holds only in-frame ones; the method was immunoSEQ multiplex PCR. Here the sample spans under 85,000 clones, 90% to 95% being singletons. The germline V gene encodes CDR1 SGHRS and CDR2 YFSETQ. CDR3 length: 15 residues. With 1 base clipped from V and 5 bases from J, the junction kept 3 bases outside the gene matches. The sequence derives from a woman aged 40 to 55 in good health. The genes are TRBV5-1 and TRBJ2-1; 10 nucleotides match TRBD2. The sequenced material came from blood. The CDR3 DNA reads as TGCGCCAGCAGCTTGAGCCTAGCGGGAGACAATGAGCAGTTCTTC. Amino acids: CASSLSLAGDNEQFF.